A single sample is the source of the 25 T cell receptor beta chains below, sequenced in a study of regulatory T cells in long-lasting Graves disease (dated by TCRdb to the early 2020s). The sample's time point, from its label and the paper: persistent/refractory GD, antithyroid drugs over 5 years with positive TRAb. For both TCR sequencing and RNA sequencing, RNA was extracted from PBMCs using TRIzol. The method was multiplex PCR. Sequencing instrument: Illumina HiSeq 4000. iRepertoire HTBI primers and Arm-PCR amplification of CDR3 regions were used to construct TCR beta libraries. TCRdb trimmed public reads at Q25 via fastp, called clones via MiXCR and kept in-frame beta chains. Each CDR3 protein gets just one entry, which takes the most common genes and DNA from the rows behind it. The sample table lists 300,000 to 500,000 distinct CDR3 sequences, more than 20% of them with a count of one. Around 21% of the sample rests with the top ten.

Sequences were derived from peripheral blood mononuclear cells (PBMCs), sampled when the disease was refractory, from a patient treated with antithyroid drugs. The receptors originated from a female donor with Graves disease.

A note on this clonotype: Being one base from a much bigger clone, this may be a read error. The rearrangement links TRBV11-2 to TRBJ2-5, with D uncertain. Trimming took 5 bases from V and 3 from J, leaving 16 bases between them. CDR1 and CDR2 (germline): SGHAT, FQNNGV. The CDR3 covers 15 residues. The CDR3 loop reads CASSPRRSQEETQYF. The CDR3 DNA follows: TGTGCCAGCAGCCCCCGGCGCTCCCAGGAAGAGACCCAGTACTTC.

This clonotype was seen ten or more times. The V call is TRBV2, the J call TRBJ2-5; no firm D call. Per the germline V gene, CDR1 is SNHLY and CDR2 is FYNNEI. Trimming removed 2 bases at V and 5 bases at J, with 12 bases between. This CDR3 region has 14 residues. The CDR3 loop reads CASSEPYPAETQYF. The CDR3 coding sequence is TGTGCCAGCAGTGAACCCTATCCCGCGGAGACCCAGTACTTC.

This clonotype occurred many times. The chain links TRBV12-3 or TRBV12-4 to TRBJ2-5, with D perhaps being TRBD1 or TRBD2 (5 bases each). The CDR3 covers 15 residues. Trimming removed 4 bases at V and 1 base at J, with 13 bases between. The CDR3 coding sequence is TGTGCCAGCAGTTATCAGAGGGGACCCCAAGAGACCCAGTACTTC. It yields the protein CASSYQRGPQETQYF.

V and J are TRBV27 and TRBJ1-6; tentatively, D is TRBD1 (5 bases). V was trimmed by 7 bases and J by 7 bases, leaving 14 bases between them. The length of the CDR3 is 14 residues. CDR1 and CDR2 (germline): MNHEY, SMNVEV (reference sequence). The CDR3 spells CASTIRGRNSPLHF. CDR3 DNA sequence: TGTGCCAGCACCATACGGGGGAGAAATTCACCCCTCCACTTT.

This clonotype has ten or more counts. The chain links TRBV29-1 to TRBJ2-5; TRBD2 is a possible D gene (5 bases). This CDR3 has 11 residues. The V end lost 8 bases, the J end lost 5 bases, and 12 bases lay between the germline ends. Germline CDR1 and CDR2: SQVTM and ANQGSEA. The CDR3 loop reads CSIRPGETQYF. The DNA of the CDR3 is TGCAGCATACGGCCGGGGGAGACCCAGTACTTC. Full variable domain (rest looked up from reference TRBV29-1 and TRBJ2-5): SAVISQKPSRDICQRGTSLTIQCQVDSQVTMMFWYRQQPGQSLTLIATANQGSEATYESGFVIDKFPISRPNLTFSTLTVSNMSPEDSSIYLCSIRPGETQYFGPGTRLLVL.

The chain links TRBV20-1 to TRBJ2-5, with TRBD2 matching 14 bases. This CDR3 comprises 16 residues. J gave up 1 base and V 5 bases, and 6 bases lay outside the gene matches. From germline, CDR1 is DFQATT and CDR2 SNEGSKA (reference sequence). In nucleotides, the CDR3 is TGCAGTGCTTCCGGACTAGCGGGAGGCCTCCAAGAGACCCAGTACTTC. This sequence encodes CSASGLAGGLQETQYF.

The chain carries TRBV5-1 and TRBJ1-3; a possible D gene is TRBD1 (6 bases). The CDR3 length is 16 residues. The germline CDR1 and CDR2 sequences are SGHRS and YFSETQ. V was cut by 0 bases and J by 4 bases, with 14 bases left in between. The CDR3 loop is CASSLGRGTRGNTIYF. The CDR3 DNA reads TGCGCCAGCAGCTTGGGAAGGGGGACTAGAGGAAACACCATATATTTT.

CDR3 DNA sequence: TGTGCCAGCAGCGTGGGACTAGCGGGAGGATCAGAGACCCAGTACTTC. Residues: CASSVGLAGGSETQYF. V usage is TRBV9 and J usage is TRBJ2-5; TRBD2 matches 15 bases. Germline loops: CDR1 SGDLS, CDR2 YYNGEE. V shed 2 bases and J 4 bases; nucleotides not matched to a gene: 3. The CDR3 sequence is 16 residues long.

For this clonotype: A read error may be the cause here, since a much bigger clone is one base away. The rearrangement joins TRBV6-1 to TRBJ2-7; the D is unclear. Germline loops: CDR1 MNHNS, CDR2 SASEGT. This CDR3 has 13 amino acids. CDR3 nucleotides: TGTGCCAGCAGTGCCTCCACCTCCAACGAGCAGTACTTC. Translated, it gives CASSASTSNEQYF.

There are a few counts of this clonotype. The V gene is TRBV12-3 or TRBV12-4, the J gene TRBJ1-5; D not certain. The CDR3 is 17 amino acids. Trimming removed 6 bases at V and 2 bases at J, with 20 bases between. The CDR3 region has the DNA TGTGCCAGCAGCTTACTGACCGGGCCCGGGGGCAATCAGCCCCAGCATTTT. It specifies CASSLLTGPGGNQPQHF.

The rearrangement joins TRBV20-1 to TRBJ2-1; D remains ambiguous. V was clipped by 6 bases and J by 10 bases, with 16 bases between them. Germline V gene sequence: CDR1 DFQATT, CDR2 SNEGSKA (reference sequence). The CDR3 sequence is 12 residues long. CDR3 bases: TGCAGTGCGCAGCCCGGGCCCAAGGAGCAGTTCTTC. The encoded protein is CSAQPGPKEQFF.

This clonotype appeared many times. The rearrangement joins TRBV12-3 or TRBV12-4 to TRBJ1-3; D is undetermined. V dropped 3 bases and J dropped 0 bases, with 6 bases sitting between them. The CDR3 sequence is 14 residues long. CDR3 region: CASSLGSSGNTIYF. For the CDR3, the DNA is TGTGCCAGCAGTTTGGGGAGCTCTGGAAACACCATATATTTT.

This clonotype was detected many times. CDR3 residues: CASSEAPSGKTRTGELFF. CDR3 coding DNA: TGTGCCAGCAGTGAAGCGCCTAGCGGTAAAACTAGGACCGGGGAGCTGTTTTTT. The genes are TRBV2 and TRBJ2-2; 7 bases agree with TRBD2. Germline CDR1 is SNHLY and CDR2 is FYNNEI. Trimming took 0 bases from V and 5 from J; bases not matched to a gene: 12. CDR3 length: 18 residues.

This clonotype was seen many times. This chain uses TRBV2 with TRBJ2-7, with 7 positions matching TRBD1. The V and J ends lost 8 bases and 4 bases, in that order; junction bases with no gene match: 8. CDR1 and CDR2 (germline): SNHLY, FYNNEI. CDR3 length: 13 amino acids. The CDR3 DNA is TGTGCCAGCTCGACAGGGACCCCATACGAGCAGTACTTC. Protein: CASSTGTPYEQYF.

This clonotype was counted ten times or more. The chain couples TRBV28 to TRBJ2-4, with D perhaps matching TRBD1 or TRBD2 (5 bases each). CDR3 length equals 13 residues. Germline V gives CDR1 MDHEN, CDR2 SYDVKM. V dropped 10 bases and J dropped 4 bases, with 14 bases sitting between them. The CDR3 reads CATQGRGKNIQYF. The DNA for the CDR3 is TGTGCCACTCAGGGACGTGGGAAAAACATTCAGTACTTC.

The chain carries TRBV20-1 and TRBJ1-6; perhaps TRBD1 as D (5 bases). Germline V gene data show CDR1 as DFQATT and CDR2 as SNEGSKA (reference sequence). This CDR3 spans 15 amino acids. V was pared by 1 base and J by 8 bases, with 15 bases between. CDR3 loop: CSARVTVGHDSPLHF. In DNA, the CDR3 is TGCAGTGCTAGAGTTACGGTGGGGCACGATTCACCCCTCCACTTT.

This clonotype was seen a few times. The J gene is TRBJ2-3, the V gene TRBV7-3, with D uncertain. V shed 0 bases and J shed 3 bases, with 7 bases lying between them. CDR3 size: 14 residues. Germline values: CDR1 SGHTA, CDR2 FQGTGA. The CDR3 DNA sequence: TGTGCCAGCAGCTTAACAGCGATAACAGATACGCAGTATTTT. Its translation is CASSLTAITDTQYF.

This clonotype was counted many times. The rearrangement links TRBV28 to TRBJ1-4, with TRBD1 as a possible D gene (6 bases). Germline V lookup: CDR1 MDHEN, CDR2 SYDVKM. CDR3 length equals 15 residues. Trimming cost V 2 bases and J 0 bases, with 7 bases left between them. The CDR3 DNA is TGTGCCAGCAGTTTAGCAGGGGCAACTAATGAAAAACTGTTTTTT. It codes for CASSLAGATNEKLFF.

The V gene is TRBV28, the J gene TRBJ1-4; D may be TRBD1 (5 bases). Trimming cost V 5 bases and J 3 bases, with 16 bases left between them. The CDR3 is 16 residues long. CDR1 is MDHEN, CDR2 SYDVKM, per germline. The DNA for the CDR3 is TGTGCCAGCAGTCCCCTCTCGGGGGTCGCTAATGAAAAACTGTTTTTT. It translates to CASSPLSGVANEKLFF.

This clonotype appeared many times. The chain links TRBV6-1 to TRBJ2-2; 7 nucleotides line up with TRBD2. The CDR3 is 12 residues long. The germline V gene encodes CDR1 MNHNS and CDR2 SASEGT. V was pared by 11 bases and J by 0 bases, with 0 bases of the junction left unmatched. Here the CDR3 reads CAGGANTGELFF. The CDR3 DNA is TGTGCCGGGGGGGCGAACACCGGGGAGCTGTTTTTT.

Concerning this clonotype: With a much larger clone just one base away, this may be a read error. The genes are TRBV6-1 and TRBJ1-5; possible D gene TRBD1, 6 bases. In germline, CDR1 is MNHNS, CDR2 SASEGT. CDR3 length: 15 amino acids. Trimming removed 4 bases at V and 5 bases at J, with 15 bases between. The chain's CDR3 is CASSAPTGFDQPQHF. CDR3 in DNA: TGTGCCAGCAGTGCCCCGACAGGTTTCGATCAGCCCCAGCATTTT.

At least ten counts were recorded for this clonotype. The V call is TRBV30, the J call TRBJ1-1; D is undetermined. Germline lookup yields CDR1 GTSNPN and CDR2 SVGIG (reference sequence). The CDR3 consists of 13 residues. Trimming removed 7 bases at V and 1 base at J, with 13 bases between. CDR3 sequence: CASTDTKNTEAFF. The CDR3 nucleotides read TGTGCCTCCACAGACACCAAGAACACTGAAGCTTTCTTT.

This clonotype has more than one count but fewer than ten. This chain joins TRBV6-1 and TRBJ2-1; no clear D gene. V gave up 6 bases and J gave up 16 bases, with 19 bases separating them. The length of the CDR3 is 12 residues. Looked up from germline, CDR1 is MNHNS and CDR2 is SASEGT. The CDR3 DNA reads as TGTGCCAGCAGCGTTACGGGCCAGGTCCTCTTCTTC. As protein: CASSVTGQVLFF.

This clonotype turned up a few times. The chain uses TRBV30 and TRBJ2-7, with D perhaps TRBD2 (6 bases). The V end lost 2 bases, the J end lost 2 bases, and 10 bases lay between the germline ends. The length of the CDR3 is 13 residues. CDR1 GTSNPN and CDR2 SVGIG come from the germline V gene (reference sequence). CDR3: CAWSMWRAYEQYF. For the CDR3, the DNA is TGTGCCTGGAGTATGTGGAGGGCCTACGAGCAGTACTTC.

This clonotype was observed a few times. The chain joins TRBV15 to TRBJ1-2; D perhaps matches TRBD1 (6 bases). Germline V gene sequence: CDR1 LNHNV, CDR2 YYDKDF (reference sequence). V was clipped by 5 bases and J by 7 bases, with 20 bases between them. The CDR3 length is 15 residues. The CDR3 DNA is TGTGCCACCAGCCCCGAGGGGCCAGGGGTTGGTGGCTACACCTTC. This sequence encodes CATSPEGPGVGGYTF.